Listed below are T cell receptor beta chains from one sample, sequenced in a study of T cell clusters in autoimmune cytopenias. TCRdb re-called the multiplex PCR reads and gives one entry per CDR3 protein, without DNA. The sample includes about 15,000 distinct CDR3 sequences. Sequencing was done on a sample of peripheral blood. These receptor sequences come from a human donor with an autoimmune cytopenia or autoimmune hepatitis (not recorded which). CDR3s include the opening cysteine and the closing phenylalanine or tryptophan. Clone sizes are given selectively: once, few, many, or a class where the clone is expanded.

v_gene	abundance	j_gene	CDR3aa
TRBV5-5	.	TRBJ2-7	CASSSTAGLAYEQYF
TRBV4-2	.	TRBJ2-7	CASSQDNEQYF
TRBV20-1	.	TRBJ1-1	CSAPGGQGEAFF
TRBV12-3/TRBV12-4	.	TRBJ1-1	CASSYSIGTEAFF
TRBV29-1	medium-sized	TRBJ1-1	CSALVTGNTEAFF
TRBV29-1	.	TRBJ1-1	CSGGQGNTEAFF
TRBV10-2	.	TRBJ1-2	CASSDSHVGGYTF
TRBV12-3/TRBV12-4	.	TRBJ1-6	CASSTPTGYNSPLHF
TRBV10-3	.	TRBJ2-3	CAIKTSGFSTDTQYF
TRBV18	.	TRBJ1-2	CASSPPGGYGYTF
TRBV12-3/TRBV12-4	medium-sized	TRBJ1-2	CASTLGRNGYTF
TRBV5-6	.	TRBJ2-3	CASSLAVGGLAGTDTQYF
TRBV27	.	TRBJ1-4	CASSLRGQTNEKLFF
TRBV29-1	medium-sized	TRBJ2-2	CSVRQGANTGELFF
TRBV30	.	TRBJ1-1	CAWTRFREAFF
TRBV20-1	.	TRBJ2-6	CSAIFAAKALSGANVLTF
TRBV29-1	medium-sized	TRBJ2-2	CTVLWANTGELFF
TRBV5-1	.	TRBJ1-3	CASSIGGQGAGNTIYF
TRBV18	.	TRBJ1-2	CASSLRENYGYTF
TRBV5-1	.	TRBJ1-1	CASSLTETGITEAFF
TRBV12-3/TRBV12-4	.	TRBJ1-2	CASSFRPHAGYTF
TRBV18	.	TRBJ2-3	CASSPEGRSDTQYF
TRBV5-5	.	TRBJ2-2	CASSLTASGPGELFF
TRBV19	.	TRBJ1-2	CASSPRGSWYGYTF
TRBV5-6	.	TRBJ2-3	CASSLGGLGTDTQYF
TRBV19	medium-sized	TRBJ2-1	CASSIRGSHNEQFF
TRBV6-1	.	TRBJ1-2	CASRAGTAAFWGYTF
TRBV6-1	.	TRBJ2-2	CASSRDRADTGELFF
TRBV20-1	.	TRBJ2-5	CSAEDRGRLQETQYF
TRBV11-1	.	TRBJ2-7	CASSLGGLAGAVGEQYF
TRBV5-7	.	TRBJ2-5	CASSLRGYWQRESQETQYF
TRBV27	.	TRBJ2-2	CASSLDRGSASGELFF
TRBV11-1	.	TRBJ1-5	CASTYRRDRRQRKQPQHF
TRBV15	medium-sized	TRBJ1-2	CATSSLPGQGGGYTF
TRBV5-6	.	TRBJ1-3	CASSPMGGLSSGNTIYF
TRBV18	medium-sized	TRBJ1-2	CASSPEGRVDYGYTF
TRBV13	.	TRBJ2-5	CASSLLQGGERETQYF
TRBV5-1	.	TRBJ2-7	CASSTGTAYEQYF
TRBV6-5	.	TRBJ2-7	CASSYVTAGPPYEQYF
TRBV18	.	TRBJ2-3	CASSPQETDTQYF
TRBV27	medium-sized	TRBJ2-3	CASGTGLDTQYF
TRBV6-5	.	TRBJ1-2	CASTEEAGTINYGYTF
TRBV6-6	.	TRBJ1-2	CASTLGEGGDYGYTF
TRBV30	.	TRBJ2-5	CAWSVPRTGGKETQYF
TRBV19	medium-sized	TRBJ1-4	CASRQQEKLFF
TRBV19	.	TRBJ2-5	CASSRNRGRETQYF
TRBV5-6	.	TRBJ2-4	CASSLFGAKGENIQYF
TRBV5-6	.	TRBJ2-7	CASRRSGLIYEQYF
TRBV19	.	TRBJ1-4	CASLGTAEKLFF
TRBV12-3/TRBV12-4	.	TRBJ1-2	CASSLGMGGGYTF
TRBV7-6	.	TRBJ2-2	CASSLRLAINGELFF
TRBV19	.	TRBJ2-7	CASSIIYGTGADEQYF
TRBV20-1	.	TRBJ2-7	CSAPGTGGLYEQYF
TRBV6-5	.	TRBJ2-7	CAISESGQGEQYF
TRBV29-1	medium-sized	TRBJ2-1	CSVSGSSGRGNEQFF
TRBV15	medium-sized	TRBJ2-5	CATSRTVEETQYF
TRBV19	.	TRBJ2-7	CASSIQDRVVYEQYF